This T cell receptor beta chain was sequenced during a study of human T cells and chemical hapten exposure. At the level of the study: Across samples, TCR yields varied, mostly owing to small differences in pooled library volumes.

Individual cDNA molecules (in the library) carried attached unique molecular identifiers. Each CDR3 protein is one row after TCRdb ran MiXCR on the RACE reads. The repertoire holds 80,000 to 100,000 distinct CDR3 sequences, with 8% to 13% as singletons. Time point indicated: patch test 2, 6 weeks after DPC sensitization. Treatment of the sample: therapeutic diphenylcyclopropenone sensitization with weekly scalp DPC. Venepuncture was done earlier than the placement of each patch test. Non-pregnant alopecia patients aged 18 to 70, suitable for DPC therapy. In this sample, this clonotype turned up many times. The input for sequencing was whole blood, taken in connection with sensitization to the hapten diphenylcyclopropenone (DPC). This receptor was identified in a woman between 50 and 59 years old with alopecia areata. Some clones in this sample may be carry-over from other donors' samples.

CDR3 sequence: CASSFQHF. In DNA form, the CDR3 reads TGTGCCAGCAGCTTCCAGCATTTT. The genes are TRBV7-9 and TRBJ1-5; D unresolved. With 3 bases removed from V and 12 bases from J, the gap between germline ends came to 0 bases. Germline CDR1 is SEHNR and CDR2 is FQNEAQ (reference sequence). The CDR3 covers 8 residues.